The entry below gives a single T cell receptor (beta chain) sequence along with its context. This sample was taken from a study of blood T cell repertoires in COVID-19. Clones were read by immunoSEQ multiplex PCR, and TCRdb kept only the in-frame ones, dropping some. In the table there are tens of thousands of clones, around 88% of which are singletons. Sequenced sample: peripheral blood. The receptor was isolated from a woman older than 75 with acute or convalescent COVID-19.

The CDR3 DNA sequence: TGTGCCAGCAGCTTGAGGACAGGGACATACACCGGGGAGCTGTTTTTT. Its protein is CASSLRTGTYTGELFF. The chain employs TRBV7-2 and TRBJ2-2; 8 bases line up with TRBD1. Per germline, CDR1 SGHTA and CDR2 FQGNSA. V lost 3 bases and J lost 3; bases outside the gene matches: 6. The CDR3 length is 16 residues.